This T cell receptor (beta chain) was captured in a study of cytomegalovirus exposure and HLA in healthy donors. PCR primers comprised 60 Vbeta and 13 Jbeta primers. Profiling relied on immunoSEQ multiplex PCR, and the TCRdb table lists in-frame clones only, not all of them. In the table there are 100,000 to 150,000 clones, 80% of which are singletons. Study observations and caveats: Another analysis was done later, and it associated over 15,000 TCR beta sequences with HLA alleles at 0.05 false discovery rate. A previous analysis found most TCR beta V segments productive roughly 87% or roughly 30% of the time. Near-uniform donor sequencing depth was presumed by presence/absence analyses. The only immune exposure information that was available was CMV serostatus.

Concerning this clone itself: Antigen unknown.

Sequencing input: PBMCs. The receptor was derived from a woman in her thirties or forties in good health and CMV-seronegative.

The CDR3 region is CASSLEGSIYGYTF. For the CDR3, the DNA is TGTGCCAGCAGCCTCGAGGGTAGCATATATGGCTACACCTTC. The rearrangement links TRBV9 to TRBJ1-2; D not resolved. This CDR3 has 14 residues. The V gene lost 4 bases and the J gene lost 5 bases, with 15 bases spanning the gap. Germline values: CDR1 SGDLS, CDR2 YYNGEE.